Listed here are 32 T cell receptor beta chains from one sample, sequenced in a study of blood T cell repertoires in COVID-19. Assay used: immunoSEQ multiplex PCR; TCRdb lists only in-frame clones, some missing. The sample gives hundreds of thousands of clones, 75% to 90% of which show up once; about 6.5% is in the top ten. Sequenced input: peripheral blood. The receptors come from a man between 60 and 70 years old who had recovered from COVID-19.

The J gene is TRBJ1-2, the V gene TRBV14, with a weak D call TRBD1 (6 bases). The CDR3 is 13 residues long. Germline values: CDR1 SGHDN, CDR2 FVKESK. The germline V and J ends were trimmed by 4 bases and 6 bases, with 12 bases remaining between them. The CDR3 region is CASSPGTRNGYTF. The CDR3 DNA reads TGTGCCAGCAGCCCAGGGACAAGGAATGGCTACACCTTC.

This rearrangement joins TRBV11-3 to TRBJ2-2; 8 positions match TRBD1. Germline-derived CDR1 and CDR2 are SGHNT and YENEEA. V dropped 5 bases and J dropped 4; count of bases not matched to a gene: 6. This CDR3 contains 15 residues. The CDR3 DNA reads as TGTGCCAGCAGCGCAGGGGGCACGGCCACCGGGGAGCTGTTTTTT. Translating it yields CASSAGGTATGELFF.

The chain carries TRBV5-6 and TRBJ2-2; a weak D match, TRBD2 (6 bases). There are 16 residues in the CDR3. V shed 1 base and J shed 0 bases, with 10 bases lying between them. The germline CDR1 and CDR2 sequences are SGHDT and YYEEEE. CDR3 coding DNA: TGTGCCAGCAGCTTGTTGGGGGGAGCGAACACCGGGGAGCTGTTTTTT. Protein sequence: CASSLLGGANTGELFF.

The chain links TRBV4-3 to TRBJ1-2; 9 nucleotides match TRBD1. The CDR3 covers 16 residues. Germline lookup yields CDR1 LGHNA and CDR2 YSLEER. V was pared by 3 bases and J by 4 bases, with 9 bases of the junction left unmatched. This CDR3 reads CASSHITGGEGYGYTF. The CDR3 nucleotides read TGCGCCAGCAGCCACATCACAGGGGGCGAGGGCTATGGCTACACCTTC.

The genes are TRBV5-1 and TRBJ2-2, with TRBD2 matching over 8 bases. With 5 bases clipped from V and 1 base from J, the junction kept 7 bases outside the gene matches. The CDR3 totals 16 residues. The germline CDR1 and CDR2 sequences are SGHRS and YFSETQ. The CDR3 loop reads CASSSLSGGNTGELFF. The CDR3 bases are TGCGCCAGCAGTTCTCTAAGCGGGGGGAACACCGGGGAGCTGTTTTTT.

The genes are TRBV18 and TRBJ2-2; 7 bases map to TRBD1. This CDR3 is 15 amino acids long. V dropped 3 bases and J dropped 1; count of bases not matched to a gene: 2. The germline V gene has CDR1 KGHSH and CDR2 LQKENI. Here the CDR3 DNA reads TGTGCCAGCTCACCGAGACAGGGGAACACCGGGGAGCTGTTTTTT. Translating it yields CASSPRQGNTGELFF.

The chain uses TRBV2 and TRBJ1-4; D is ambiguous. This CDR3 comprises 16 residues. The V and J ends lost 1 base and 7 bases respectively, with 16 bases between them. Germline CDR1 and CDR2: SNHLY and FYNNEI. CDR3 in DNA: TGTGCCAGCAGTGAAGTGCGAGGGAGGGTTGCTGAAAAACTGTTTTTT. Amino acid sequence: CASSEVRGRVAEKLFF.

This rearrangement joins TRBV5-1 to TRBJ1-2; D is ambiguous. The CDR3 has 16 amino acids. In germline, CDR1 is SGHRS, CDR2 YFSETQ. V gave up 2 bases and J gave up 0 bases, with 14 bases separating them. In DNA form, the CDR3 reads TGCGCCAGCAGCTTTGTGGTGGGCCAATCTAACTATGGCTACACCTTC. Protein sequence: CASSFVVGQSNYGYTF.

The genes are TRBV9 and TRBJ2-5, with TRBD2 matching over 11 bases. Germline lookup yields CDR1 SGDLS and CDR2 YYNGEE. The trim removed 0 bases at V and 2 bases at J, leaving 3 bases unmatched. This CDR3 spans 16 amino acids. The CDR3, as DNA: TGTGCCAGCAGCGTAGGACTAGCGGGGCCTCAAGAGACCCAGTACTTC. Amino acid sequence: CASSVGLAGPQETQYF.

This chain's CDR3 is CASTPRGTGDNEQFF. In DNA, the CDR3 is TGCGCCAGCACCCCAAGAGGGACAGGGGACAATGAGCAGTTCTTC. The chain carries TRBV23-1 and TRBJ2-1; 10 positions match TRBD1. TRBV23-1 is placed among ORFs of uncertain function. The V and J ends lost 7 bases and 5 bases, in that order; junction bases with no gene match: 8. CDR3 size: 15 residues.

CDR3 DNA sequence: TGCGCCAGCAGTAAACTAGCGGGAAACAATGAGCAGTTCTTC. It yields the protein CASSKLAGNNEQFF. V gene TRBV5-1 combines with J gene TRBJ2-1; 10 positions agree with TRBD2. CDR3 length: 14 amino acids. V was clipped by 5 bases and J by 5 bases; unmatched bases: 4. Germline V lookup: CDR1 SGHRS, CDR2 YFSETQ. Full variable domain (rest looked up from reference TRBV5-1 and TRBJ2-1): KAGVTQTPRYLIKTRGQQVTLSCSPISGHRSVSWYQQTPGQGLQFLFEYFSETQRNKGNFPGRFSGRQFSNSRSEMNVSTLELGDSALYLCASSKLAGNNEQFFGPGTRLTVL.

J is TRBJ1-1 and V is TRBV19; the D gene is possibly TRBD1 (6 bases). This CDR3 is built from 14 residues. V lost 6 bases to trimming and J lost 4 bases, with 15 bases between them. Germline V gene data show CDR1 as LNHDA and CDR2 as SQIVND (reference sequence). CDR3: CASRNRAEITEAFF. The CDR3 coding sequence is TGTGCCAGTAGGAACAGGGCAGAGATCACTGAAGCTTTCTTT. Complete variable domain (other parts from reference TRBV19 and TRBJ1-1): DGGITQSPKYLFRKEGQNVTLSCEQNLNHDAMYWYRQDPGQGLRLIYYSQIVNDFQKGDIAEGYSVSREKKESFPLTVTSAQKNPTAFYLCASRNRAEITEAFFGQGTRLTVV.

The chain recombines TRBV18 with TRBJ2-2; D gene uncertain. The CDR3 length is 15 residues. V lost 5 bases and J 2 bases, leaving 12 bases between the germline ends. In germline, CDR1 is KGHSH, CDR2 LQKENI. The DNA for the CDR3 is TGTGCCAGCTCAGAGAACAGTCTAAACACCGGGGAGCTGTTTTTT. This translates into CASSENSLNTGELFF.

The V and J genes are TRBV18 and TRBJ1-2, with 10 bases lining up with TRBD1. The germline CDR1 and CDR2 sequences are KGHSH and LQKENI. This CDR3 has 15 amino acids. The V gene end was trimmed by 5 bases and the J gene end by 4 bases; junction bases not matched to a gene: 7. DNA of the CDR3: TGTGCCAGCTCAACCGGGACAGGGGAGGGCTATGGCTACACCTTC. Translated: CASSTGTGEGYGYTF.

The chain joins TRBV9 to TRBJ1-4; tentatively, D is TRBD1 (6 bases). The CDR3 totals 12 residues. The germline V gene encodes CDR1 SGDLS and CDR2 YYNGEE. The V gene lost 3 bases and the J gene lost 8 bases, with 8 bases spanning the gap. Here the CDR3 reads CASSDTGEKLFF. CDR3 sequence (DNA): TGTGCCAGCAGCGATACAGGGGAAAAACTGTTTTTT.

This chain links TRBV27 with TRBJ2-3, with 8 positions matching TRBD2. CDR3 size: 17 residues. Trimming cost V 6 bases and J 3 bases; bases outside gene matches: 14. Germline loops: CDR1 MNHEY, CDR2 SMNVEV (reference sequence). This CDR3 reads CASSPIAGLGMTDTQYF. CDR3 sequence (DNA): TGTGCCAGCAGCCCCATAGCGGGGCTCGGGATGACAGATACGCAGTATTTT.

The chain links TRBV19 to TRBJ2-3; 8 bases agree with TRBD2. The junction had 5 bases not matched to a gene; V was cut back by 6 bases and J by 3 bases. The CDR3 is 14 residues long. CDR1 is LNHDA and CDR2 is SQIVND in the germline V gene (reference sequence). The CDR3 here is CASRQAGGTDTQYF. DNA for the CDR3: TGTGCCAGTAGACAGGCGGGGGGAACAGATACGCAGTATTTT.

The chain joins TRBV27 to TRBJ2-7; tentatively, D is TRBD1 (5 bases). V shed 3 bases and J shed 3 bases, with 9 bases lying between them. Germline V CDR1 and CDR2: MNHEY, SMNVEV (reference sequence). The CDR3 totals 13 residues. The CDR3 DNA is TGTGCCAGCAGTTTTAGGCAGGGCTACGAGCAGTACTTC. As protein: CASSFRQGYEQYF.

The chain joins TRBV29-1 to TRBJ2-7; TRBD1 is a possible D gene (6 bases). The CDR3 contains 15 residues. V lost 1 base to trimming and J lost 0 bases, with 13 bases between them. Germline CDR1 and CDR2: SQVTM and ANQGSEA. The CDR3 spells CSVEGTASSSYEQYF. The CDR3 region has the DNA TGCAGCGTTGAAGGGACAGCCTCGAGCTCCTACGAGCAGTACTTC.

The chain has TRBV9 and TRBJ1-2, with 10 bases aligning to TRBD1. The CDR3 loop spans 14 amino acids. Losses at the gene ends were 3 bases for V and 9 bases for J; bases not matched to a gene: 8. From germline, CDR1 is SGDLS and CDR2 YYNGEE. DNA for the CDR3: TGTGCCAGCAGCGCCGGGACAGGGGTTCGGCGCTACACCTTC. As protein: CASSAGTGVRRYTF.

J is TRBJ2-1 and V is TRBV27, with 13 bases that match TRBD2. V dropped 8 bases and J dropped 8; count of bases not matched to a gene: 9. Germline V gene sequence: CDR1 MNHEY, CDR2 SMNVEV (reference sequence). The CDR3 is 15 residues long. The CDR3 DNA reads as TGTGCCAGCTCAGTTCGCACTAGCGGGAGGGATGAGCAGTTCTTC. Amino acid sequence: CASSVRTSGRDEQFF.

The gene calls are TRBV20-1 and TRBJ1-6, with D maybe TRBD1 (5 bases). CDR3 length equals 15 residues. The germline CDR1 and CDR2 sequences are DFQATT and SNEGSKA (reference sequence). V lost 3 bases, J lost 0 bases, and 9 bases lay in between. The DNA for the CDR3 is TGCAGTGCTAGTAGGGGCAGCTCCTATAATTCACCCCTCCACTTT. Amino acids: CSASRGSSYNSPLHF.

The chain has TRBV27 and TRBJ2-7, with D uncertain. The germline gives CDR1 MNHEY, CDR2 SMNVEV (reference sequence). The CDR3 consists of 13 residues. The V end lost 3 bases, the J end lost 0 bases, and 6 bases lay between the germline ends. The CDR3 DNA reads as TGTGCCAGCAGTTTTTCTAGCTCCTACGAGCAGTACTTC. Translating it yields CASSFSSSYEQYF.

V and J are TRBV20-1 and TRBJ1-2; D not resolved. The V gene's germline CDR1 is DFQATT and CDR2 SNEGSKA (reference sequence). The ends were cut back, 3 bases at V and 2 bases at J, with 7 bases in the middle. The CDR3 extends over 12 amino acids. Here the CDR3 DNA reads TGCAGTGCTAGTTCGGAGAACTATGGCTACACCTTC. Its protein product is CSASSENYGYTF.

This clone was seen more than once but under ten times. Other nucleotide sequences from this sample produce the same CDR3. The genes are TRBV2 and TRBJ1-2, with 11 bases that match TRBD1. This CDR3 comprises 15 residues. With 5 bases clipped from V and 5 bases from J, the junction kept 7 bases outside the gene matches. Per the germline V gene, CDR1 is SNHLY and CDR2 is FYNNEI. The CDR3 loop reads CASSSGTGGSYGYTF. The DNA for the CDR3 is TGTGCCAGCAGTTCCGGGACAGGGGGTTCGTATGGCTACACCTTC.

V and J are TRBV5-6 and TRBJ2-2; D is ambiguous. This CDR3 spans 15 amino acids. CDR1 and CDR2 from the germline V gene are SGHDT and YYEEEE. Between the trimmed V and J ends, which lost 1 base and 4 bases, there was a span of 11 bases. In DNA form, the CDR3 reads TGTGCCAGCAGCTTGAGGCAGGTCGGCACCGGGGAGCTGTTTTTT. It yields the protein CASSLRQVGTGELFF.

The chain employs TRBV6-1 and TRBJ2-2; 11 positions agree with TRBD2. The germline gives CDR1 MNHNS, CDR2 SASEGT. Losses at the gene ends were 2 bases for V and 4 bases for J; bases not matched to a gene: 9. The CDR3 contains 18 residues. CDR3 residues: CASSEPRLAGRGTGELFF. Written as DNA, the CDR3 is TGTGCCAGCAGTGAACCACGACTAGCGGGAAGGGGCACCGGGGAGCTGTTTTTT.

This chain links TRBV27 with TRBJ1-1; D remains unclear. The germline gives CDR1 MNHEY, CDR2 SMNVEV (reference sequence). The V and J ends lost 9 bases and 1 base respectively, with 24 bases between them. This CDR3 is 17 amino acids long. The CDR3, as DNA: TGTGCCAGTCGATCCTTCTCTGCCGCGGAAAGGAACACTGAAGCTTTCTTT. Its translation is CASRSFSAAERNTEAFF.

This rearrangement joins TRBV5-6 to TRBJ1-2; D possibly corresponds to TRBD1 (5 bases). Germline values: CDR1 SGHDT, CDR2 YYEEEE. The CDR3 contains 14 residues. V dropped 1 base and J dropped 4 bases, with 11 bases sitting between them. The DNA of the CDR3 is TGTGCCAGCAGCTTGAAGACGGGGGGCTATGGCTACACCTTC. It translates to CASSLKTGGYGYTF. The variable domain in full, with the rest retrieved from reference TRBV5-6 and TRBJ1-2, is DAGVTQSPTHLIKTRGQQVTLRCSPKSGHDTVSWYQQALGQGPQFIFQYYEEEERQRGNFPDRFSGHQFPNYSSELNVNALLLGDSALYLCASSLKTGGYGYTFGSGTRLTVV.

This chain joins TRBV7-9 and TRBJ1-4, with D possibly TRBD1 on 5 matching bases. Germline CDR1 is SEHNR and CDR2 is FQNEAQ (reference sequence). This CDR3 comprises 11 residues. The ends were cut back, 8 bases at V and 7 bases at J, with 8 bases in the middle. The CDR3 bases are TGTGCCAGCGGGGCGCGTGAAAAACTGTTTTTT. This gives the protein CASGAREKLFF.

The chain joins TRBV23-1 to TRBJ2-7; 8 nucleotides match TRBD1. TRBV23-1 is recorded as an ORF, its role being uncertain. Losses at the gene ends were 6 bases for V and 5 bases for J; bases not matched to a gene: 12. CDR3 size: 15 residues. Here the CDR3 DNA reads TGCGCCAGCAGCCCAGTGACAGGGGAGTACGACGAGCAGTACTTC. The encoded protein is CASSPVTGEYDEQYF.

The CDR3 is CASSADRGLRSEQFF. As DNA, the CDR3 is TGTGCCAGCAGTGCGGACAGGGGGCTCAGGAGTGAGCAGTTCTTC. The chain couples TRBV2 to TRBJ2-1; 11 bases map to TRBD1. The CDR3 runs 15 residues. The germline CDR1 and CDR2 sequences are SNHLY and FYNNEI. V dropped 4 bases and J dropped 9; count of bases not matched to a gene: 8.